This T cell receptor beta chain is from a study of T-cell reconstitution after alpha-beta-depleted transplantation in children. Study observations and caveats: Reported findings indicate that, about two months after transplant, alpha-beta T cells came from several hundred expanded clones, which were derived from non-depleted graft cells.

V gave up 5 bases and J gave up 6 bases; unmatched junction bases: 15. Germline lookup yields CDR1 MDHEN and CDR2 SYDVKM. CDR3 length equals 17 residues. The sample holds many counts of this clonotype. As yet, its antigen is unknown. The TCRbeta library was prepared with unique molecular identifiers. TCRdb ran MiXCR on the PCR reads and lists one entry per CDR3 protein. The sample holds around 800,000 distinct CDR3 sequences, around 15% seen once. The chain links TRBV28 to TRBJ2-7; 11 bases are a match to TRBD2. This material consisted of PBMCs, mostly from graft donor cells, taken 360 days after TCRalphabeta/CD19-depleted stem cell transplant. The sequence derives from a male patient younger than 18 who had a stem cell transplant for acute lymphoblastic leukemia, so the T cells may come from the graft donor. The CDR3 region has the DNA TGTGCCAGCAGTACCCCGGCTAGCGGGAGGAGCGTGTCCGAGCAGTACTTC. This sequence encodes CASSTPASGRSVSEQYF.